This note documents a single TCR beta chain sequence. The data were produced by immunoSEQ multiplex PCR, yet TCRdb's version contains in-frame clones alone and is incomplete. The profile shows about 600,000 clones, less than 98% of them singletons. This CDR3 comprises 14 residues. Germline assignment: CDR1 SNHLY and CDR2 FYNNEI. Trimming removed 7 bases at V and 3 bases at J, with 15 bases between. The data derive from a study of shared clonotypes between healthy human individuals. The specimen sequenced was naive CD4+ T cells sorted from blood. Subset here: CD45RA+ positively selected. The clonotype originates from a young woman in good health. This chain links TRBV2 with TRBJ1-1; possible D gene TRBD1, 6 bases. For the CDR3, the DNA is TGTGCCAGCAACGAGAGGGGGGATGACACTGAAGCTTTCTTT. It specifies CASNERGDDTEAFF.